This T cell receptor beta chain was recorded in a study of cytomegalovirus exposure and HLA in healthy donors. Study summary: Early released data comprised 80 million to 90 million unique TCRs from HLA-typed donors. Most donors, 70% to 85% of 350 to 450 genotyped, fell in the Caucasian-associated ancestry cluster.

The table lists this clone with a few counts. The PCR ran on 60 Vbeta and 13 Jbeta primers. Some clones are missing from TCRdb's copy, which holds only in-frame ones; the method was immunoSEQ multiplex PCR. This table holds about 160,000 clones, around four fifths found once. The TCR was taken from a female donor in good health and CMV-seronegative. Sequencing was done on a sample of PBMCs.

In DNA form, the CDR3 reads TGTGCCAGCAGCGAGAATACAGGGGTTGGTGGTACGCAGTATTTT. Its protein is CASSENTGVGGTQYF. The chain recombines TRBV5-4 with TRBJ2-3, with 7 bases identical to TRBD1. J was trimmed by 8 bases and V by 4 bases; bases with no gene match: 13. The CDR3 sequence is 15 residues long. The V gene's germline CDR1 is SGHNT and CDR2 YYREEE (reference sequence).